These 12 T cell receptor beta chains share one sample of origin, sequenced in a study of lymphopenia after photon versus proton radiotherapy. Sequenced by immunoSEQ multiplex PCR; TCRdb stores in-frame clones only, minus some. The sample has tens of thousands of clones; about 90% are singletons. The specimen was peripheral blood, collected from a patient treated with photon-based radiotherapy. Every receptor here comes from a man aged 60 to 69 with cholangiocarcinoma.

The rearrangement uses TRBV14 and TRBJ2-5; no firm D call. The V gene lost 4 bases and the J gene lost 4 bases, with 4 bases spanning the gap. Per the germline V gene, CDR1 is SGHDN and CDR2 is FVKESK. The CDR3 has 11 amino acids. CDR3 protein: CASSPGETQYF. The CDR3 DNA is TGTGCCAGCAGCCCCGGAGAGACCCAGTACTTC.

This clone has only one observation. This chain joins TRBV5-4 and TRBJ2-7; 11 positions agree with TRBD1. With V trimmed by 4 bases and J by 3 bases, 3 bases remained unmatched. Germline-derived CDR1 and CDR2 are SGHNT and YYREEE (reference sequence). This CDR3 has 14 residues. The CDR3, as DNA: TGTGCCAGCAGCGCCGGGACAGGGGGCTACGAGCAGTACTTC. Encoded protein: CASSAGTGGYEQYF.

This clone was found once. This chain joins TRBV27 and TRBJ1-1; TRBD1 matches at 9 bases. The CDR3 consists of 13 residues. After removal of 6 bases from V and 7 bases from J, the junction contained 6 bases not matched to a gene. CDR1 and CDR2 (germline): MNHEY, SMNVEV (reference sequence). As DNA, the CDR3 is TGTGCCAGCAGGCCCAACAGGGGGCGTGAAGCTTTCTTT. This codes for CASRPNRGREAFF.

This chain uses TRBV19 with TRBJ1-4; 8 bases are a match to TRBD1. The CDR3 extends over 16 amino acids. V trimming: 8 bases; J trimming: 8 bases; junction bases outside the gene matches: 16. Germline V gene data show CDR1 as LNHDA and CDR2 as SQIVND (reference sequence). Here the CDR3 reads CASAGTGRSKSEKLFF. The CDR3 coding sequence is TGTGCCAGTGCCGGGACAGGAAGAAGCAAGTCCGAAAAACTGTTTTTT.

This chain connects TRBV7-8 to TRBJ2-2, with D perhaps TRBD2 (5 bases). This CDR3 region has 15 residues. V lost 1 base and J 5 bases, leaving 11 bases between the germline ends. Germline loops: CDR1 SGHVS, CDR2 FQNEAQ. The chain's CDR3 is CASSLVFRGTGELFF. The CDR3 coding sequence is TGTGCCAGCAGCTTAGTTTTTCGGGGAACCGGGGAGCTGTTTTTT.

The chain is built from TRBV4-2 and TRBJ2-5; 12 bases are a match to TRBD2. V was pared by 1 base and J by 5 bases, with 8 bases of the junction left unmatched. This CDR3 contains 17 residues. Germline V CDR1 and CDR2: LGHNA, YNFKEQ. In DNA form, the CDR3 reads TGTGCCAGCAGCCAAGGACCTAGCGGGAGGGCCGTGGAGACCCAGTACTTC. It specifies CASSQGPSGRAVETQYF.

The chain couples TRBV5-1 to TRBJ1-1, with D maybe TRBD1 (6 bases). From germline, CDR1 is SGHRS and CDR2 YFSETQ. Deletions cut 3 bases from V and 1 base from J, with 19 bases between. There are 17 residues in the CDR3. CDR3 in DNA: TGCGCCAGCAGCTGGACCACCGGGACACTACAGAACACTGAAGCTTTCTTT. Protein product: CASSWTTGTLQNTEAFF.

J is TRBJ1-2 and V is TRBV5-4, with 8 bases that match TRBD1. CDR1 and CDR2 from the germline V gene are SGHNT and YYREEE (reference sequence). This CDR3 has 14 amino acids. The junction had 7 bases not matched to a gene; V was cut back by 4 bases and J by 5 bases. CDR3 amino acids: CASSLSGTGYGYTF. The CDR3 coding sequence is TGTGCCAGCAGCCTCTCCGGGACAGGTTATGGCTACACCTTC. Full variable domain (rest looked up from reference TRBV5-4 and TRBJ1-2): ETGVTQSPTHLIKTRGQQVTLRCSSQSGHNTVSWYQQALGQGPQFIFQYYREEENGRGNFPPRFSGLQFPNYSSELNVNALELDDSALYLCASSLSGTGYGYTFGSGTRLTVV.

J is TRBJ1-3 and V is TRBV29-1; TRBD1 aligns across 8 bases. CDR1 is SQVTM, CDR2 ANQGSEA, per germline. This CDR3 spans 15 amino acids. Trimming took 8 bases from V and 4 from J; bases not matched to a gene: 13. For the CDR3, the DNA is TGCAGCACCCGAGGGGCAGGGGGCGGCGGAAACACCATATATTTT. It specifies CSTRGAGGGGNTIYF.

V gene TRBV13 combines with J gene TRBJ1-4; tentative D call: TRBD1 (6 bases). V was pared by 6 bases and J by 8 bases, with 16 bases between. CDR1 and CDR2 (germline): PRHDT, FYEKMQ (reference sequence). The CDR3 length is 14 residues. The CDR3 DNA follows: TGTGCCAGCAGGGACACGGGGCAGGGGGAAAAACTGTTTTTT. Translating it yields CASRDTGQGEKLFF. The whole variable domain, remainder taken from reference TRBV13 and TRBJ1-4, is AAGVIQSPRHLIKEKRETATLKCYPIPRHDTVYWYQQGPGQDPQFLISFYEKMQSDKGSIPDRFSAQQFSDYHSELNMSSLELGDSALYFCASRDTGQGEKLFFGSGTQLSVL.

Concerning this clone: The sample contains more than one DNA sequence encoding this CDR3. The gene calls are TRBV5-4 and TRBJ2-5; 8 positions agree with TRBD2. The germline V gene has CDR1 SGHNT and CDR2 YYREEE (reference sequence). Unmatched junction bases numbered 9, after V lost 4 bases and J lost 4 bases. The CDR3 is made up of 15 amino acids. CDR3 sequence reads: CASSPGLGGAETQYF. The CDR3 DNA is TGTGCCAGCAGCCCGGGACTAGGAGGGGCAGAGACCCAGTACTTC.

The genes are TRBV10-3 and TRBJ2-5; D not resolved. V lost 3 bases, J lost 5 bases, and 13 bases lay in between. Germline CDR1 ENHRY, CDR2 SYGVKD. CDR3 length: 14 amino acids. The CDR3: CAISDGLSAETQYF. In DNA form, the CDR3 reads TGTGCCATCAGTGACGGGCTATCTGCCGAGACCCAGTACTTC.